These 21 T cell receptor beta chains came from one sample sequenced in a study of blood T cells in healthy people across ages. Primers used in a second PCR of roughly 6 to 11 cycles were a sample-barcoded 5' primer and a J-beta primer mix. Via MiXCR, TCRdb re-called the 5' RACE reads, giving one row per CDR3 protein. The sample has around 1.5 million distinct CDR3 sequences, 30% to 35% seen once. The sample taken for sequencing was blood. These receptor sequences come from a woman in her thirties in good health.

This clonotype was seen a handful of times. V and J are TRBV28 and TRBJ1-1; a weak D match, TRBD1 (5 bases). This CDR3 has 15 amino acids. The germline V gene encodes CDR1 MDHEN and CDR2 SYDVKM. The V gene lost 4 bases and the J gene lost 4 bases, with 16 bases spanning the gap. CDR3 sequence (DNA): TGTGCCAGCAGTTCCGGACACAGAATCCTCACTGAAGCTTTCTTT. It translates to CASSSGHRILTEAFF. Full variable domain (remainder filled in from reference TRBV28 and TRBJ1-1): DVKVTQSSRYLVKRTGEKVFLECVQDMDHENMFWYRQDPGLGLRLIYFSYDVKMKEKGDIPEGYSVSREKKERFSLILESASTNQTSMYLCASSSGHRILTEAFFGQGTRLTVV.

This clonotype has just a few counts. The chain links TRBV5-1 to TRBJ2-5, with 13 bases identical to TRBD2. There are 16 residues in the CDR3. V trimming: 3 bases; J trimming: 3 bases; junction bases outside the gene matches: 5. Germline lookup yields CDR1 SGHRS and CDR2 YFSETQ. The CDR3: CASSWGTSGEEETQYF. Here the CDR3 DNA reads TGCGCCAGCAGCTGGGGGACTAGCGGGGAGGAAGAGACCCAGTACTTC. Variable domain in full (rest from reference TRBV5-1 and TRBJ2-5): KAGVTQTPRYLIKTRGQQVTLSCSPISGHRSVSWYQQTPGQGLQFLFEYFSETQRNKGNFPGRFSGRQFSNSRSEMNVSTLELGDSALYLCASSWGTSGEEETQYFGPGTRLLVL.

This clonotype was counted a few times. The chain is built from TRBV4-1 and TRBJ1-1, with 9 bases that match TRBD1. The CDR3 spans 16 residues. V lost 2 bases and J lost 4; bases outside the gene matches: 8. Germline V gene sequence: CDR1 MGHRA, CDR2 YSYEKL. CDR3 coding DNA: TGCGCCAGCAGCCAACCTGGACAGGGGAAGCTCACTGAAGCTTTCTTT. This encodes CASSQPGQGKLTEAFF.

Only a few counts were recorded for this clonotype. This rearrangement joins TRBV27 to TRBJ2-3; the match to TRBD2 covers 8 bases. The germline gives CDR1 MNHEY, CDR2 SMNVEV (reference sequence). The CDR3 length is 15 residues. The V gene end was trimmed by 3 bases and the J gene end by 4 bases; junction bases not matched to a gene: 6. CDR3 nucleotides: TGTGCCAGCAGTTTCGCGGGGGGCAAGGCAGATACGCAGTATTTT. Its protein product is CASSFAGGKADTQYF.

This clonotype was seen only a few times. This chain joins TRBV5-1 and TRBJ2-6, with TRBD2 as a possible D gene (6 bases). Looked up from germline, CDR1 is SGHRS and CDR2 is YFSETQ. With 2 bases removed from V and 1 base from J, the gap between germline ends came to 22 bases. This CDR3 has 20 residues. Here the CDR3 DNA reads TGCGCCAGCAGCTTAGGGGCGAACGGGGACTTAGGATCTGGGGCCAACGTCCTGACTTTC. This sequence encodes CASSLGANGDLGSGANVLTF.

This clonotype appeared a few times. The CDR3 reads CASSPAGPSYEQYF. CDR3 bases: TGTGCCAGCTCACCGGCGGGACCCTCCTACGAGCAGTACTTC. The chain joins TRBV18 to TRBJ2-7; possibly TRBD2 for D (6 bases). CDR1 and CDR2 from the germline V gene are KGHSH and LQKENI. Deletions cut 3 bases from V and 0 bases from J, with 9 bases between. CDR3 length: 14 amino acids.

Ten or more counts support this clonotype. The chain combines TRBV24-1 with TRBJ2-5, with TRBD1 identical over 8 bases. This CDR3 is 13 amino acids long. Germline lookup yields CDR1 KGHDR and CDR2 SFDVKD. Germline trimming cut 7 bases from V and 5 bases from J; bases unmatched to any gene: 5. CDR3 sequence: CATSGQGVETQYF. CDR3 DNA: TGTGCCACCAGCGGACAGGGAGTGGAGACCCAGTACTTC.

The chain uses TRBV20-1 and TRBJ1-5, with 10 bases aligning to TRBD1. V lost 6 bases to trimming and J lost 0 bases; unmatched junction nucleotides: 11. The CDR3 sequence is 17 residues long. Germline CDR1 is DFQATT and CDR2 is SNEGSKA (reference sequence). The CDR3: CSAGPGTGVSSNQPQHF. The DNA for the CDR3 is TGCAGTGCAGGGCCCGGGACAGGGGTTTCTAGCAATCAGCCCCAGCATTTT.

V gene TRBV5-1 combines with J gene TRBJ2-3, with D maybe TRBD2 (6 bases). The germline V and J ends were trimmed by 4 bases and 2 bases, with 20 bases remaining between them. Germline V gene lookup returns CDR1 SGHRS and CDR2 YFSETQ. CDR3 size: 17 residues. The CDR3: CASSTLFRGRITDTQYF. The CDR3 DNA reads TGCGCCAGCAGCACCCTCTTCCGGGGGAGAATCACAGATACGCAGTATTTT.

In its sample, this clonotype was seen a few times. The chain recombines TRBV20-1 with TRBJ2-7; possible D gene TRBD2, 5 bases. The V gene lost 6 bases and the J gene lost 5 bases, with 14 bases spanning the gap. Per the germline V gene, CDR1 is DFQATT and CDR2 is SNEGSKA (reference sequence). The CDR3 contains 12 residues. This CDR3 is CSARMEAHEQYF. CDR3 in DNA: TGCAGTGCCCGAATGGAGGCCCACGAGCAGTACTTC.

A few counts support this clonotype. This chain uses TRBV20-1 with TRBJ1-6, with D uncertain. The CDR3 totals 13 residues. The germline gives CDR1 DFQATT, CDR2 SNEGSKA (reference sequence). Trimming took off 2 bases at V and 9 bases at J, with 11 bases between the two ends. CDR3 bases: TGCAGTGCTAGAAAGAAGGGTGGTTCACCCCTCCACTTT. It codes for CSARKKGGSPLHF.

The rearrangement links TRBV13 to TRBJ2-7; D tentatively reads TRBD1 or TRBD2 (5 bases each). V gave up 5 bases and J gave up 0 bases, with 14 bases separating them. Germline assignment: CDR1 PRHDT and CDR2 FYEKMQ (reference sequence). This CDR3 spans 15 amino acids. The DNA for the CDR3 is TGTGCCAGCAGCCGGCCCGGGGCCAGCTCCTACGAGCAGTACTTC. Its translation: CASSRPGASSYEQYF.

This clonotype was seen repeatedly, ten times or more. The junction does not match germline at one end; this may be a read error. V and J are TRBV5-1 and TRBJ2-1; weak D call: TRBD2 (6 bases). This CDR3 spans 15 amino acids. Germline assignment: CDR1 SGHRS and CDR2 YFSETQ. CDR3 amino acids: CASSLDGEDYDEQFF. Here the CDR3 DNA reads TGCGCCAGCAGCTTGGACGGGGAGGACTACGATGAGCAGTTCTTC. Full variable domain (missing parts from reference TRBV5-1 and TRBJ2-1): KAGVTQTPRYLIKTRGQQVTLSCSPISGHRSVSWYQQTPGQGLQFLFEYFSETQRNKGNFPGRFSGRQFSNSRSEMNVSTLELGDSALYLCASSLDGEDYDEQFFGPGTRLTVL.

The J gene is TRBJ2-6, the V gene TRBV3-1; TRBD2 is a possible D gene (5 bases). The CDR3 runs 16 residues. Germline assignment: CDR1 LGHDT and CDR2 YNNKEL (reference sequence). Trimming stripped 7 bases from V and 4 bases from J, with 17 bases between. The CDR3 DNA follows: TGTGCCAGCACCCCCGGACTGACCTCGGGGGCCAACGTCCTGACTTTC. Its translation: CASTPGLTSGANVLTF.

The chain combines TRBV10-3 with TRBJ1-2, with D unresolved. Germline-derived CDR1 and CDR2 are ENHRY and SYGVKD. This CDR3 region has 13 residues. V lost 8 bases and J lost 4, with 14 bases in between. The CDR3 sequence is CAISPPAGYGYTF. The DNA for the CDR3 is TGTGCCATCTCTCCCCCCGCAGGCTATGGCTACACCTTC.

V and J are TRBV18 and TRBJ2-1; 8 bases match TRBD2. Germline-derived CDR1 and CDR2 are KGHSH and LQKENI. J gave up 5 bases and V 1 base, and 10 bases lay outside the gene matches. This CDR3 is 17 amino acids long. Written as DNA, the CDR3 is TGTGCCAGCTCACCACGCGGGGAAATAGCGGGGAACAATGAGCAGTTCTTC. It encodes CASSPRGEIAGNNEQFF.

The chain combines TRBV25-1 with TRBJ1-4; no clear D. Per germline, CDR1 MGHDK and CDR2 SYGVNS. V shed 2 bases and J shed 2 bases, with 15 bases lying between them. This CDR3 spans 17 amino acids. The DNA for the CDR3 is TGTGCCAGCAGTGAAGTTTCCCGTGGGAGGACTAATGAAAAACTGTTTTTT. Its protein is CASSEVSRGRTNEKLFF. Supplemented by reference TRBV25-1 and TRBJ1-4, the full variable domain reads EADIYQTPRYLVIGTGKKITLECSQTMGHDKMYWYQQDPGMELHLIHYSYGVNSTEKGDLSSESTVSRIRTEHFPLTLESARPSHTSQYLCASSEVSRGRTNEKLFFGSGTQLSVL.

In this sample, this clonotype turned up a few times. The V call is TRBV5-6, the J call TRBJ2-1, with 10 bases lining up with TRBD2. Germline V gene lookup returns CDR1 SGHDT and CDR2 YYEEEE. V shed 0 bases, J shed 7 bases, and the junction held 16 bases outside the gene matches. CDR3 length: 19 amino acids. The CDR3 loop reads CASSLVGGLAGEGANEQFF. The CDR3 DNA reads TGTGCCAGCAGCTTGGTTGGTGGGCTAGCGGGAGAAGGGGCGAATGAGCAGTTCTTC.

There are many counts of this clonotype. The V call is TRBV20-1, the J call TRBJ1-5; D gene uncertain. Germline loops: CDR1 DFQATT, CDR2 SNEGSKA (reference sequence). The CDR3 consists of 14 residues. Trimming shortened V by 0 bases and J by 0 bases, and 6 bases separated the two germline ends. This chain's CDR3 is CSARDKYSNQPQHF. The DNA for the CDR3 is TGCAGTGCTAGAGATAAGTATAGCAATCAGCCCCAGCATTTT.

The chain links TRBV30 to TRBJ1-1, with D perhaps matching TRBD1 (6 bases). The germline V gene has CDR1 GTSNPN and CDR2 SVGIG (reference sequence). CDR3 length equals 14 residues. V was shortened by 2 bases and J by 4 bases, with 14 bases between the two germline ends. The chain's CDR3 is CAWSWGGRGTEAFF. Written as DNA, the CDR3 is TGTGCCTGGAGTTGGGGGGGGCGCGGCACTGAAGCTTTCTTT.

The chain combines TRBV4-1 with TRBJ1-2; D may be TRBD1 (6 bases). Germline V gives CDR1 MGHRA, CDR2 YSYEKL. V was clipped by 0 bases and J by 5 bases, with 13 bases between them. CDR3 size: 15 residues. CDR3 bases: TGCGCCAGCAGCCAAGATCAGTACGGACAGTATGGCTACACCTTC. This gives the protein CASSQDQYGQYGYTF.